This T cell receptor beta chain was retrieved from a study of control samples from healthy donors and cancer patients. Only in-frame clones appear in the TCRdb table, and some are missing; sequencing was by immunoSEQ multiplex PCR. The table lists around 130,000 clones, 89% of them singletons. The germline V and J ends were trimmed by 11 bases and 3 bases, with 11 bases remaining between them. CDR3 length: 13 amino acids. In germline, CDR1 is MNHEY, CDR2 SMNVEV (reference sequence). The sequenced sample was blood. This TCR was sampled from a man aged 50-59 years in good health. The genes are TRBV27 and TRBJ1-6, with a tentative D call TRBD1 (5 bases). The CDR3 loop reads CAASGGYNSPLHF. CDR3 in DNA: TGTGCCGCCTCGGGGGGCTATAATTCACCCCTCCACTTT.